One and the same sample provided the 17 T cell receptor beta chains below, sequenced in a study of T cells after posttransplantation cyclophosphamide. Assay used: immunoSEQ multiplex PCR; TCRdb lists only in-frame clones, some missing. The sample includes 5,500 to 6,500 clones, approximately 80% of them seen just once. Cyclophosphamide on days +3 and +4 followed busulfan-fludarabine conditioning and a marrow graft. The sample here was CD8+ T cells sorted from PBMCs, taken around 1,400 days after allogeneic stem cell transplant with posttransplant cyclophosphamide. These receptor sequences come from a female patient aged 50-59 years who received an allogeneic stem cell transplant from a related donor, was CMV-positive, and had no GVHD. The T cells may come from the graft donor.

The chain employs TRBV7-6 and TRBJ2-3, with 7 bases fitting TRBD2. V shed 8 bases and J 0 bases; nucleotides not matched to a gene: 8. The CDR3 covers 15 residues. CDR1 SGHVS and CDR2 FNYEAQ come from the germline V gene. Here the CDR3 reads CASLSGRESTDTQYF. The CDR3 DNA is TGTGCCAGCCTCTCCGGGCGGGAGAGCACAGATACGCAGTATTTT.

V usage is TRBV27 and J usage is TRBJ1-5; D unclear. Trimming cost V 2 bases and J 0 bases, with 8 bases left between them. CDR3 length equals 15 residues. Germline values: CDR1 MNHEY, CDR2 SMNVEV (reference sequence). The CDR3, as DNA: TGTGCCAGCAGTTTAGCCCTCTATAGCAATCAGCCCCAGCATTTT. Translating gives CASSLALYSNQPQHF.

The chain employs TRBV27 and TRBJ2-7, with 10 bases lining up with TRBD2. Germline trimming cut 5 bases from V and 5 bases from J; bases unmatched to any gene: 15. CDR1 and CDR2 from the germline V gene are MNHEY and SMNVEV (reference sequence). The CDR3 extends over 17 amino acids. CDR3 amino acids: CASSRQGIAGGTHEQYF. In DNA, the CDR3 is TGTGCCAGCAGTCGGCAGGGGATAGCGGGAGGAACCCACGAGCAGTACTTC.

In DNA form, the CDR3 reads TGTGCCAGCAGTATACTAGCGGGAGGGGAAGGCGGGGAGCTGTTTTTT. Protein product: CASSILAGGEGGELFF. The chain uses TRBV27 and TRBJ2-2; 13 nucleotides agree with TRBD2. Germline V gene sequence: CDR1 MNHEY, CDR2 SMNVEV (reference sequence). The V gene end was trimmed by 5 bases and the J gene end by 7 bases; junction bases not matched to a gene: 7. The length of the CDR3 is 16 residues.

The chain has TRBV2 and TRBJ1-2, with D possibly being TRBD1 (5 bases). From germline, CDR1 is SNHLY and CDR2 FYNNEI. The V end lost 7 bases, the J end lost 2 bases, and 17 bases lay between the germline ends. The length of the CDR3 is 15 residues. The DNA of the CDR3 is TGTGCCAGCACCCCAGGCGCGGGGCTAAACTATGGCTACACCTTC. As protein: CASTPGAGLNYGYTF.

This clone was counted only a few times. The chain recombines TRBV7-9 with TRBJ2-1; 11 bases align to TRBD2. J was trimmed by 7 bases and V by 6 bases; bases with no gene match: 11. This CDR3 region has 16 residues. CDR1 and CDR2 from the germline V gene are SEHNR and FQNEAQ (reference sequence). The CDR3, as DNA: TGTGCCAGCAGTCCGAGTAGCGGGAGGGCCGTGAATGAGCAGTTCTTC. It yields the protein CASSPSSGRAVNEQFF.

This rearrangement joins TRBV9 to TRBJ2-7, with TRBD2 matching over 10 bases. This CDR3 spans 16 amino acids. In germline, CDR1 is SGDLS, CDR2 YYNGEE. The junction had 12 bases not matched to a gene; V was cut back by 3 bases and J by 6 bases. The CDR3 nucleotides are TGTGCCAGCAGCGGACCCGGGACTAGCGCGACCTTCGAGCAGTACTTC. It encodes CASSGPGTSATFEQYF.

The CDR3, as DNA: TGTGCCAGTAGTATTATCGGCACAGATACGCAGTATTTT. The encoded protein is CASSIIGTDTQYF. The rearrangement joins TRBV19 to TRBJ2-3; D gene uncertain. Deletions cut 3 bases from V and 1 base from J, with 5 bases between. Germline loops: CDR1 LNHDA, CDR2 SQIVND (reference sequence). The CDR3 loop spans 13 amino acids.

V gene TRBV28 combines with J gene TRBJ2-3, with 7 positions matching TRBD1. Trimming removed 5 bases from V and 4 bases from J; junction bases left unmatched: 6. Per the germline V gene, CDR1 is MDHEN and CDR2 is SYDVKM. The CDR3 loop spans 14 amino acids. The CDR3 coding sequence is TGTGCCAGCAGTATTACAGGGGACCCAGATACGCAGTATTTT. It codes for CASSITGDPDTQYF.

The CDR3 here is CASEEGNQPQHF. The CDR3 nucleotides are TGTGCCAGCGAAGAGGGCAATCAGCCCCAGCATTTT. The genes are TRBV6-1 and TRBJ1-5, with D hard to call. Trimming stripped 8 bases from V and 2 bases from J, with 7 bases between. The CDR3 spans 12 residues. Germline V gives CDR1 MNHNS, CDR2 SASEGT.

This clone was picked up a small number of times. V and J are TRBV6-1 and TRBJ1-4; TRBD1 matches 8 bases. Germline CDR1 and CDR2: MNHNS and SASEGT. Losses at the gene ends were 4 bases for V and 12 bases for J; bases not matched to a gene: 4. CDR3 length: 12 residues. The CDR3 region is CASSVDREELFF. CDR3 in DNA: TGTGCCAGCAGTGTGGACAGGGAGGAACTGTTTTTT.

V is TRBV9 and J is TRBJ1-1; 7 bases map to TRBD1. Losses at the gene ends were 0 bases for V and 5 bases for J; bases not matched to a gene: 4. CDR1 is SGDLS and CDR2 is YYNGEE in the germline V gene. The CDR3 is 14 amino acids. The CDR3 coding sequence is TGTGCCAGCAGCGTAGGACAGGGAGAGACTGAAGCTTTCTTT. Translated: CASSVGQGETEAFF.

The chain joins TRBV5-1 to TRBJ1-2, with TRBD1 as a possible D gene (6 bases). Germline V gene sequence: CDR1 SGHRS, CDR2 YFSETQ. This CDR3 spans 16 amino acids. Trimming cost V 4 bases and J 2 bases, with 18 bases left between them. CDR3 DNA sequence: TGCGCCAGCAGCGCGTCCACAGGGACCCCAAACTATGGCTACACCTTC. This encodes CASSASTGTPNYGYTF. The full variable domain, completed using reference TRBV5-1 and TRBJ1-2, is KAGVTQTPRYLIKTRGQQVTLSCSPISGHRSVSWYQQTPGQGLQFLFEYFSETQRNKGNFPGRFSGRQFSNSRSEMNVSTLELGDSALYLCASSASTGTPNYGYTFGSGTRLTVV.

This sequence joins TRBV27 and TRBJ2-1, with 8 positions matching TRBD2. The CDR3 sequence is 16 residues long. CDR1 is MNHEY and CDR2 is SMNVEV in the germline V gene (reference sequence). V trimming: 6 bases; J trimming: 3 bases; junction bases outside the gene matches: 10. In DNA, the CDR3 is TGTGCCAGCAGCCCGCGACTGAGCGGGAGCTACAATGAGCAGTTCTTC. Translation gives CASSPRLSGSYNEQFF.

The chain uses TRBV28 and TRBJ2-7; D not certain. V gave up 6 bases and J gave up 2 bases, with 14 bases separating them. CDR3 length: 14 residues. The germline V gene encodes CDR1 MDHEN and CDR2 SYDVKM. DNA for the CDR3: TGTGCCAGCAGCTCTGGGTTGGGCCCCTACGAGCAGTACTTC. Its translation is CASSSGLGPYEQYF.

The chain joins TRBV27 to TRBJ1-5; D perhaps matches TRBD1 (5 bases). CDR1 and CDR2 (germline): MNHEY, SMNVEV (reference sequence). The CDR3 is made up of 13 amino acids. Trimming took off 1 base at V and 12 bases at J, with 13 bases between the two ends. The CDR3 nucleotides are TGTGCCAGCAGTTTATATGCGGGGGATCTCCAGCATTTT. This codes for CASSLYAGDLQHF.

The V and J genes are TRBV13 and TRBJ2-3, with 12 bases identical to TRBD2. V lost 5 bases to trimming and J lost 6 bases; unmatched junction nucleotides: 9. The CDR3 runs to 16 residues. The V gene's germline CDR1 is PRHDT and CDR2 FYEKMQ (reference sequence). The CDR3 bases are TGTGCCAGCAGCGCCACGACTAGCGGGAGAGTTGATACGCAGTATTTT. Encoded protein: CASSATTSGRVDTQYF. Full variable domain (missing parts from reference TRBV13 and TRBJ2-3): AAGVIQSPRHLIKEKRETATLKCYPIPRHDTVYWYQQGPGQDPQFLISFYEKMQSDKGSIPDRFSAQQFSDYHSELNMSSLELGDSALYFCASSATTSGRVDTQYFGPGTRLTVL.